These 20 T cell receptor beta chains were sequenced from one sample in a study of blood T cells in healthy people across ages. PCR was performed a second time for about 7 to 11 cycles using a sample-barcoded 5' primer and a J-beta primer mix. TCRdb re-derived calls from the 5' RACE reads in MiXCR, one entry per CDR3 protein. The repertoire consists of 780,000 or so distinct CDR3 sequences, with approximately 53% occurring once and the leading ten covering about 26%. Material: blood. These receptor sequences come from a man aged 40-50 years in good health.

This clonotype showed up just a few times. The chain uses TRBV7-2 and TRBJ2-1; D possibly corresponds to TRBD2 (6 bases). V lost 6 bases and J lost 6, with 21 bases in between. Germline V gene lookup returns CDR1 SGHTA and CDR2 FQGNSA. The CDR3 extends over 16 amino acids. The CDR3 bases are TGTGCCAGCAGTCAAGGATTAGCGGCGTCTGGCAATGAGCAGTTCTTC. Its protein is CASSQGLAASGNEQFF.

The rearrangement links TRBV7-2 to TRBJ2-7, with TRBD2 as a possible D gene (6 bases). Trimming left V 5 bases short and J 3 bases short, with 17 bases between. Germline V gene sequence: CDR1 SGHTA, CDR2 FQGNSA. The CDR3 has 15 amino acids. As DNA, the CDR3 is TGTGCCAGCAGCCCGCCGAGGGTTAGCGGCTACGAGCAGTACTTC. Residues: CASSPPRVSGYEQYF. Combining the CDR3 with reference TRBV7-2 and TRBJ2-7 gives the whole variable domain GAGVSQSPSNKVTEKGKDVELRCDPISGHTALYWYRQSLGQGLEFLIYFQGNSAPDKSGLPSDRFSAERTGGSVSTLTIQRTQQEDSAVYLCASSPPRVSGYEQYFGPGTRLTVT.

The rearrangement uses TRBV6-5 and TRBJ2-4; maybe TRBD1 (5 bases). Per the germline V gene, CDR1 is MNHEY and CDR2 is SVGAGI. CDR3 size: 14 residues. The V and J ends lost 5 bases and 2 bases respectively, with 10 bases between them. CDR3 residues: CASSGQGPKNIQYF. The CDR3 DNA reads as TGTGCCAGCAGTGGTCAGGGTCCCAAAAACATTCAGTACTTC.

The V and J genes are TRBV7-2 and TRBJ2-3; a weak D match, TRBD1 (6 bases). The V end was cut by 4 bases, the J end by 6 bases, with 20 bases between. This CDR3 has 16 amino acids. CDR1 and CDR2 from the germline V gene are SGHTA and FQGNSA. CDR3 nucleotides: TGTGCCAGCAGCTCGTATTCGAGGGGGATTCTCGATACGCAGTATTTT. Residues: CASSSYSRGILDTQYF.

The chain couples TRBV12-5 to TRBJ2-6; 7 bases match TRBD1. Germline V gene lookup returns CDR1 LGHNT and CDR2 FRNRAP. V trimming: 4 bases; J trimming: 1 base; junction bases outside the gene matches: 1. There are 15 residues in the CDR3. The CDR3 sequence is CASGSRGSGANVLTF. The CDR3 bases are TGTGCTAGTGGTTCCAGGGGGTCTGGGGCCAACGTCCTGACTTTC.

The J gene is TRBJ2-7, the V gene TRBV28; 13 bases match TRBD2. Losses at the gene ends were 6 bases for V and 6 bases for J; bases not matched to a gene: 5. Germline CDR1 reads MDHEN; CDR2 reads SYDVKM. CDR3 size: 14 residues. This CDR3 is CASRSTSGRAEQYF. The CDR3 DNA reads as TGTGCCAGCAGATCTACTAGCGGGAGGGCCGAGCAGTACTTC.

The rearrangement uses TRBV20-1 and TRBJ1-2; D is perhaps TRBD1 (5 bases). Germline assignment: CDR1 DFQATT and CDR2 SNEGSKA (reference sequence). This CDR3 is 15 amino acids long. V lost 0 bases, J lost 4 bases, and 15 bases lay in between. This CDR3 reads CSAREQGVRGYGYTF. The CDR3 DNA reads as TGCAGTGCTAGAGAGCAAGGGGTTAGGGGCTATGGCTACACCTTC.

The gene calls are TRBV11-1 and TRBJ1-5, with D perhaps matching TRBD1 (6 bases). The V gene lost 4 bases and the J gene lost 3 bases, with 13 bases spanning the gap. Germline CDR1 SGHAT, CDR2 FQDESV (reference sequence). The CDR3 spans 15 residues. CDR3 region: CASSYGPGDNQPQHF. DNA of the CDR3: TGTGCCAGCAGCTACGGACCAGGGGACAATCAGCCCCAGCATTTT.

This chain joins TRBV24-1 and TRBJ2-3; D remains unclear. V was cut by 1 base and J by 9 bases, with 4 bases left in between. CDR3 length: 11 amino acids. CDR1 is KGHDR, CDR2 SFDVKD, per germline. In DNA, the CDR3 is TGTGCCACCAGTGATTTAGGGACGCAGTATTTT. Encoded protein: CATSDLGTQYF.

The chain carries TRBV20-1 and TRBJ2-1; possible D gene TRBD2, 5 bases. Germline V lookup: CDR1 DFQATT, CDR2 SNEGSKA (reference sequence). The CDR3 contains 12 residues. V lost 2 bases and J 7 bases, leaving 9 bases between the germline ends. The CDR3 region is CSARIRRNEQFF. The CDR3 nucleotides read TGCAGTGCTAGAATAAGGAGGAATGAGCAGTTCTTC.

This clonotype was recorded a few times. The CDR3 reads CASSVGAGGAETQYF. The CDR3 DNA sequence: TGCGCCAGCAGCGTAGGAGCGGGGGGGGCAGAGACCCAGTACTTC. V usage is TRBV5-1 and J usage is TRBJ2-5; 10 nucleotides line up with TRBD2. CDR3 length equals 15 residues. The trim removed 4 bases at V and 4 bases at J, leaving 7 bases unmatched. The V gene's germline CDR1 is SGHRS and CDR2 YFSETQ.

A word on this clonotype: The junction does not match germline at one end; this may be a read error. CDR3: CASSLDRTLTGEQYF. Written as DNA, the CDR3 is TGTGCCAGTAGCTTAGACCGGACTCTAACGGGCGAGCAGTACTTC. The chain couples TRBV7-2 to TRBJ2-5; D might be TRBD2 (5 bases). Matching the DNA end better, TRBJ2-7 makes the J call doubtful. The germline CDR1 and CDR2 sequences are SGHTA and FQGNSA. The CDR3 runs 15 residues.

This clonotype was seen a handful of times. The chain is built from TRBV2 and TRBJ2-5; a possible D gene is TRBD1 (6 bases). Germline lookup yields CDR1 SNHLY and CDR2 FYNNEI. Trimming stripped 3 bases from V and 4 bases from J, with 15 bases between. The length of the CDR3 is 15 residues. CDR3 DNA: TGTGCCAGCAGTGAGAACAGGGCCGGAGGAGAGACCCAGTACTTC. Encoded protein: CASSENRAGGETQYF.

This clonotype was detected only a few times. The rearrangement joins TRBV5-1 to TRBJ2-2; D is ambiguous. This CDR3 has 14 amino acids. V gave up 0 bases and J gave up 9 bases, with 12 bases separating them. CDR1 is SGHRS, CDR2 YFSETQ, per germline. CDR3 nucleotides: TGCGCCAGCAGCTTGGAAGTCGGCCACCGGGAGCTGTTTTTT. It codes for CASSLEVGHRELFF.

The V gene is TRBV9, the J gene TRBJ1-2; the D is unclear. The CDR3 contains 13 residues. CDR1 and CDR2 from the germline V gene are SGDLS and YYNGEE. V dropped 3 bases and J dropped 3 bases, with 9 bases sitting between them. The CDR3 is CASSGEGHYGYTF. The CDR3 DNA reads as TGTGCCAGCAGCGGGGAGGGCCACTATGGCTACACCTTC.

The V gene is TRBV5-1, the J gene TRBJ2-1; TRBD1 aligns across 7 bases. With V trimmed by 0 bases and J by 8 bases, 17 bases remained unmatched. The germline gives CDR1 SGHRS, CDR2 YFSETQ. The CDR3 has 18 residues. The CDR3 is CASSLVGSFGTEGHEQFF. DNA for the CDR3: TGCGCCAGCAGCTTGGTTGGTTCGTTTGGGACAGAGGGCCATGAGCAGTTCTTC.

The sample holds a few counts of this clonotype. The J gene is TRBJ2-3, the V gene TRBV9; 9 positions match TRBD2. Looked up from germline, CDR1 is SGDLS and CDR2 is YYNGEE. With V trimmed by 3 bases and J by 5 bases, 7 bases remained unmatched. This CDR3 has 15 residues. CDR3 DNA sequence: TGTGCCAGCAGCGCTAGCGGGACCCCCGGAGATACGCAGTATTTT. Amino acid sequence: CASSASGTPGDTQYF.

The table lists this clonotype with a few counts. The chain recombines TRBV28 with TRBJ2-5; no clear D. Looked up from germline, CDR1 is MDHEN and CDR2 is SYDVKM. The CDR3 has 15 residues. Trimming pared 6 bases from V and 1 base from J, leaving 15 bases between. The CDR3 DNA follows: TGTGCCAGCAGCAACCCCAGGAACTTCCAAGAGACCCAGTACTTC. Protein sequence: CASSNPRNFQETQYF.

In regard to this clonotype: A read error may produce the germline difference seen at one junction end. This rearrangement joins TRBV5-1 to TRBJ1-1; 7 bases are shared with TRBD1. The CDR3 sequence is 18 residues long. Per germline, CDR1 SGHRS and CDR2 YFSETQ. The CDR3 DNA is TGCGACAGCACCCTAAGCGGGACAGCGAAGAAAATGAACACTGAAGCTTTCTTT. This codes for CDSTLSGTAKKMNTEAFF.

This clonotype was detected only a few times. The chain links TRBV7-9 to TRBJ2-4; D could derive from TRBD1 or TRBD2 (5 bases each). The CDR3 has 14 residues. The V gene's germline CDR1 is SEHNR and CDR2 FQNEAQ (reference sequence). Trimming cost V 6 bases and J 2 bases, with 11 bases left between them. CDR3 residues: CASRGPGSKNIQYF. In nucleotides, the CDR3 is TGTGCCAGCAGGGGACCGGGATCCAAAAACATTCAGTACTTC.